Each of the 17 T cell receptor beta chains below was sequenced from the same sample in a study of Graves' ophthalmopathy and Graves' hyperthyroidism. The authors amplified TCR beta CDR3 regions from RNA transcripts. The workflow started with a first-round RT-PCR run with HTBI primers and then moved on to a second-round multiplex PCR. TCRdb ran MiXCR on the multiplex PCR reads and lists one entry per CDR3 protein. Of approximately 210,000 distinct CDR3 sequences in the sample, under 30% were seen once. The specimen was peripheral blood. These receptors were taken from a man between 45 and 60 years old with Graves' ophthalmopathy.

This clonotype was recorded at least ten times. The chain couples TRBV28 to TRBJ2-2; maybe TRBD1 (5 bases). The CDR3 loop spans 17 amino acids. In germline, CDR1 is MDHEN, CDR2 SYDVKM. Trimming took off 3 bases at V and 0 bases at J, with 14 bases between the two ends. The DNA for the CDR3 is TGTGCCAGCAGTTTTCCCCTTGACAGCCCGAACACCGGGGAGCTGTTTTTT. It encodes CASSFPLDSPNTGELFF.

This clonotype was counted many times. The chain carries TRBV5-1 and TRBJ2-2, with D hard to call. The CDR3 has 13 amino acids. The germline V gene encodes CDR1 SGHRS and CDR2 YFSETQ. The germline V and J ends were trimmed by 6 bases and 3 bases, with 9 bases remaining between them. CDR3 coding DNA: TGCGCCAGCAAGAAGGACGACACCGGGGAGCTGTTTTTT. Its translation is CASKKDDTGELFF. The variable domain in full, with the rest retrieved from reference TRBV5-1 and TRBJ2-2, is KAGVTQTPRYLIKTRGQQVTLSCSPISGHRSVSWYQQTPGQGLQFLFEYFSETQRNKGNFPGRFSGRQFSNSRSEMNVSTLELGDSALYLCASKKDDTGELFFGEGSRLTVL.

Ten or more counts support this clonotype. J is TRBJ1-2 and V is TRBV28; D gene unclear. The CDR3 sequence is 14 residues long. CDR1 and CDR2 (germline): MDHEN, SYDVKM. V was clipped by 3 bases and J by 1 base, with 9 bases between them. The DNA of the CDR3 is TGTGCCAGCAGTTTGGTCGGCAATAACTATGGCTACACCTTC. It codes for CASSLVGNNYGYTF.

V and J are TRBV6-1 and TRBJ1-5; D unclear. Germline V CDR1 and CDR2: MNHNS, SASEGT. V lost 6 bases to trimming and J lost 3 bases, with 15 bases between them. The CDR3 loop spans 15 amino acids. Here the CDR3 reads CASSPGLNVNQPQHF. Here the CDR3 DNA reads TGTGCCAGCAGCCCCGGACTCAATGTCAATCAGCCCCAGCATTTT.

In this sample, this clonotype turned up many times. The chain couples TRBV28 to TRBJ2-7; D perhaps matches TRBD2 (5 bases). The CDR3 is 19 amino acids. Trimming cost V 5 bases and J 1 base, with 27 bases left between them. Germline assignment: CDR1 MDHEN and CDR2 SYDVKM. In DNA form, the CDR3 reads TGTGCCAGCAGTCCCCGACTGGGCCTGGGCAGTACGGGGTCCTACGAGCAGTACTTC. The encoded protein is CASSPRLGLGSTGSYEQYF.

This clonotype was counted ten times or more. The chain uses TRBV3-1 and TRBJ2-7; 7 bases match TRBD1. The CDR3 contains 15 residues. The ends lost 4 bases at V and 4 bases at J; junction bases unmatched: 10. CDR1 LGHDT and CDR2 YNNKEL come from the germline V gene (reference sequence). The CDR3 coding sequence is TGTGCCAGCAGCCGAGGGATTGGGGGACAGTACGAGCAGTACTTC. Translating it yields CASSRGIGGQYEQYF.

This sequence joins TRBV6-2 or TRBV6-3 and TRBJ2-5; no clear D gene. This CDR3 has 14 residues. Trimming removed 0 bases at V and 3 bases at J, with 8 bases between. Germline CDR1 reads MNHEY; CDR2 reads SVGEGT. The CDR3 sequence: CASSYSSLEETQYF. CDR3 coding DNA: TGTGCCAGCAGTTACTCGAGCTTGGAAGAGACCCAGTACTTC.

This clonotype showed up many times. The chain couples TRBV3-1 to TRBJ1-1, with 8 bases identical to TRBD1. There are 14 residues in the CDR3. Germline values: CDR1 LGHDT, CDR2 YNNKEL (reference sequence). The J segment lost 4 bases and the V segment lost 5 bases, leaving 6 bases of the junction unmatched. The CDR3 reads CASSDRGPGTEAFF. DNA of the CDR3: TGTGCCAGCAGCGACAGGGGCCCGGGCACTGAAGCTTTCTTT.

The chain has TRBV15 and TRBJ2-7; maybe TRBD2 (5 bases). V shed 3 bases and J shed 6 bases, with 18 bases lying between them. CDR1 and CDR2 from the germline V gene are LNHNV and YYDKDF (reference sequence). This CDR3 comprises 15 residues. CDR3 amino acids: CATSSPRTGRFEQYF. CDR3 nucleotides: TGTGCCACCAGCAGCCCAAGGACGGGAAGATTCGAGCAGTACTTC.

This clonotype was found many times. The rearrangement uses TRBV15 and TRBJ2-2; no clear D gene. Germline CDR1 reads LNHNV; CDR2 reads YYDKDF (reference sequence). The CDR3 sequence is 15 residues long. Deletions cut 0 bases from V and 4 bases from J, with 9 bases between. CDR3 bases: TGTGCCACCAGCAGAGATAAAGGGTTCACCGGGGAGCTGTTTTTT. This encodes CATSRDKGFTGELFF.

This clonotype was counted at least ten times. The chain has TRBV28 and TRBJ1-2; a possible D gene is TRBD1 (5 bases). This CDR3 is built from 13 residues. Germline V gene sequence: CDR1 MDHEN, CDR2 SYDVKM. Trimming shortened V by 6 bases and J by 8 bases, and 16 bases separated the two germline ends. The CDR3 nucleotides are TGTGCCAGCAGCCCGGACACGCTGCGGGGCTACACCTTC. Translating it yields CASSPDTLRGYTF.

This clonotype was seen many times. V usage is TRBV7-2 and J usage is TRBJ1-5, with D perhaps matching TRBD1 (6 bases). V dropped 3 bases and J dropped 6 bases, with 15 bases sitting between them. There are 15 residues in the CDR3. Germline assignment: CDR1 SGHTA and CDR2 FQGNSA. The CDR3 sequence is CASSLGAGGSQPQHF. The CDR3 nucleotides are TGTGCCAGCAGCTTGGGGGCTGGGGGTAGTCAGCCCCAGCATTTT.

This chain connects TRBV28 to TRBJ1-1; D perhaps matches TRBD1 (5 bases). The CDR3 is made up of 12 amino acids. The germline gives CDR1 MDHEN, CDR2 SYDVKM. Trimming removed 2 bases at V and 8 bases at J, with 9 bases between. The chain's CDR3 is CASSLKGREAFF. The CDR3 DNA reads as TGTGCCAGCAGTTTAAAGGGGCGAGAAGCTTTCTTT.

This clonotype was seen many times. The chain recombines TRBV6-2 or TRBV6-3 with TRBJ2-2, with D hard to call. CDR1 and CDR2 from the germline V gene are MNHEY and SVGEGT. The germline V and J ends were trimmed by 7 bases and 0 bases, with 6 bases remaining between them. The CDR3 contains 13 residues. In DNA, the CDR3 is TGTGCCAGCACCGAGTCGAACACCGGGGAGCTGTTTTTT. As protein: CASTESNTGELFF.

The V and J genes are TRBV27 and TRBJ1-2, with D unresolved. The CDR3 is made up of 14 amino acids. Trimming took off 6 bases at V and 3 bases at J, with 14 bases between the two ends. CDR1 is MNHEY and CDR2 is SMNVEV in the germline V gene (reference sequence). The CDR3, as DNA: TGTGCCAGCAGCCCCTACGGGCAGTACTATGGCTACACCTTC. Translated: CASSPYGQYYGYTF.

The chain joins TRBV6-2 or TRBV6-3 to TRBJ2-7; TRBD1 might be the D (5 bases). This CDR3 comprises 16 residues. The V end lost 2 bases, the J end lost 0 bases, and 14 bases lay between the germline ends. Germline CDR1 MNHEY, CDR2 SVGEGT. For the CDR3, the DNA is TGTGCCAGCAGTTACGGATGGACACCAGTCTCCTACGAGCAGTACTTC. It specifies CASSYGWTPVSYEQYF.

The sample holds many counts of this clonotype. The rearrangement joins TRBV6-5 to TRBJ1-5, with 11 bases identical to TRBD1. V was pared by 3 bases and J by 5 bases, with 6 bases of the junction left unmatched. From germline, CDR1 is MNHEY and CDR2 SVGAGI. CDR3 size: 16 residues. The CDR3 sequence: CASSYTWTGGDQPQHF. As DNA, the CDR3 is TGTGCCAGCAGTTATACTTGGACAGGGGGCGATCAGCCCCAGCATTTT.